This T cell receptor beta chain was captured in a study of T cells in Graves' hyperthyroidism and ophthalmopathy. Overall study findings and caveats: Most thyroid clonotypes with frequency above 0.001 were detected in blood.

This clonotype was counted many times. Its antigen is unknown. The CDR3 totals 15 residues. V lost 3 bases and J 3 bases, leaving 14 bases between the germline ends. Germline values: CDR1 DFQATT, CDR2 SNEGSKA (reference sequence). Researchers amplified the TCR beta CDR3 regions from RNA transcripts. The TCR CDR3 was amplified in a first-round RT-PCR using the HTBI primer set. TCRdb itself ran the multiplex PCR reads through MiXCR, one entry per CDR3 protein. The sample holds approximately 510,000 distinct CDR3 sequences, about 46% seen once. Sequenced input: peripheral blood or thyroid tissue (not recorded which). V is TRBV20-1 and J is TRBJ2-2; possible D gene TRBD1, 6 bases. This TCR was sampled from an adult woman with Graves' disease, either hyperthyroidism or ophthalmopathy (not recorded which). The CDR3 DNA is TGCAGTGCTAGGCTTTGGGGGCAGTACACCGGGGAGCTGTTTTTT. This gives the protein CSARLWGQYTGELFF.